This TCR beta chain comes out of a study of blood T cell repertoires in COVID-19. About the research overall: Whether acute or convalescent, the COVID-19 samples came from the United States, Italy and Spain.

V lost 4 bases to trimming and J lost 10 bases, with 15 bases between them. This CDR3 is built from 13 residues. Germline CDR1 reads SGDLS; CDR2 reads YYNGEE. Clones were read by immunoSEQ multiplex PCR, and TCRdb kept only the in-frame ones, dropping some. The data show some 240,000 clones, 65% to 85% seen once. The rearrangement uses TRBV9 and TRBJ1-3; D not resolved. This receptor was identified in a woman in her 40s who had recovered from COVID-19. The source material was peripheral blood. CDR3 coding DNA: TGTGCCAGCAGCCTCCCAAGCGGTCCAACCATATATTTT. Residues: CASSLPSGPTIYF.